The 4 T cell receptor beta chains below were found in one sample sequenced in a study of radiotherapy plus CTLA-4 blockade in lung cancer. Measured with immunoSEQ multiplex PCR; TCRdb has only the in-frame clones, and not every one. The table has tens of thousands of clones, roughly 84% seen once. Sequences were derived from peripheral blood, sampled from a patient treated with radiotherapy plus ipilimumab. The source is a human donor with non-small cell lung cancer who had a partial response to radiotherapy plus ipilimumab.

This clone was seen a few times. The V gene is TRBV13, the J gene TRBJ2-5; a weak D match, TRBD1 (6 bases). CDR3 size: 14 residues. Trimming removed 5 bases from V and 5 bases from J, with 15 bases in between. Germline lookup yields CDR1 PRHDT and CDR2 FYEKMQ (reference sequence). This chain's CDR3 is CASSGSGVWETQYF. The CDR3 DNA is TGTGCCAGCAGCGGGTCAGGGGTGTGGGAGACCCAGTACTTC.

This clone came up once. The chain links TRBV7-9 to TRBJ2-7, with 9 nucleotides matching TRBD1. J was trimmed by 3 bases and V by 5 bases; bases with no gene match: 8. The CDR3 runs 15 residues. The germline V gene encodes CDR1 SEHNR and CDR2 FQNEAQ (reference sequence). Here the CDR3 DNA reads TGTGCCAGCAGCCCACTTGGGACAGGGCTCTACGAGCAGTACTTC. Its protein is CASSPLGTGLYEQYF.

The chain carries TRBV7-9 and TRBJ1-3; D not resolved. CDR1 and CDR2 from the germline V gene are SEHNR and FQNEAQ (reference sequence). The CDR3 contains 14 residues. Trimming left V 5 bases short and J 3 bases short, with 11 bases between. CDR3 nucleotide sequence: TGTGCCAGCAGCCCTTCCCTCGGTGGAAACACCATATATTTT. This gives the protein CASSPSLGGNTIYF.

The chain couples TRBV29-1 to TRBJ2-7, with 7 bases that match TRBD1. This CDR3 has 14 residues. CDR1 SQVTM and CDR2 ANQGSEA come from the germline V gene. Trimming removed 6 bases from V and 3 bases from J; junction bases left unmatched: 11. The CDR3 reads CSVELGDSLYEQYF. The CDR3, as DNA: TGCAGCGTGGAACTGGGGGACAGCCTCTACGAGCAGTACTTC.